The source of this T cell receptor (beta chain) is a study of T cells after somatic rescue of genetic block. Assay used: immunoSEQ multiplex PCR; TCRdb lists only in-frame clones, some missing. The sample lists fewer than 15,000 clones; about 65% were seen once. The source of this sequence is a boy younger than 18. Material for sequencing was peripheral blood mononuclear cells (PBMCs).

The CDR3 DNA is TGTGCCAGCAGCTTGTTGCACAGCGACGTATACGAGCAGTACTTC. This translates into CASSLLHSDVYEQYF. J is TRBJ2-7 and V is TRBV5-5; no clear D gene. CDR3 length: 15 amino acids. Germline V CDR1 and CDR2: SGHKS, YYEKEE (reference sequence). The germline V and J ends were trimmed by 1 base and 4 bases, with 15 bases remaining between them.